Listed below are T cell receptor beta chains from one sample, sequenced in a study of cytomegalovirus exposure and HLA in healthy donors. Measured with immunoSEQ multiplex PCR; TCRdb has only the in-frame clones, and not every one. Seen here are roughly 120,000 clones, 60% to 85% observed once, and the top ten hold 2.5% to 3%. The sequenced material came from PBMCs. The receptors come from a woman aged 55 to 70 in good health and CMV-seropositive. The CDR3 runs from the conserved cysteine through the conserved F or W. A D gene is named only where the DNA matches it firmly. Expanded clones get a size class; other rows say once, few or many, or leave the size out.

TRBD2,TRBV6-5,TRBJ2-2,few,TGTGCCAGCAGTTACTCAACTAGCGGGAACACCGGGGAGCTGTTTTTT,CASSYSTSGNTGELFF
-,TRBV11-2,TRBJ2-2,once,TGTGCCAGCAGCCCGTGGGGGGGCAGAACCGGGGAGCTGTTTTTT,CASSPWGGRTGELFF
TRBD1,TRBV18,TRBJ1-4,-,TGTGCCAGCTCAGAACAGGGGGACGAAAAACTGTTTTTT,CASSEQGDEKLFF
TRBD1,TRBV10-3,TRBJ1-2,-,TGTGCCATCACTGGACAGGAAGAAACCTATGGCTACACCTTC,CAITGQEETYGYTF
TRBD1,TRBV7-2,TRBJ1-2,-,TGTGCCAGCAGCTTCCGGGACAGGGAAGGGAGAAACTATGGCTACACCTTC,CASSFRDREGRNYGYTF
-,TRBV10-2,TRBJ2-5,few,TGCGCCAGCAGAGCGGAACACCTTCCAGAGACCCAGTACTTC,CASRAEHLPETQYF
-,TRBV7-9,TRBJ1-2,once,TGTGCCAGCAGCTTAGAGGGGCCCGGGTATGGCTACACCTTC,CASSLEGPGYGYTF
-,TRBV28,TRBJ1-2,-,TGTGCCAGCAGTTTTTCATTCCAGTATGGCTACACCTTC,CASSFSFQYGYTF
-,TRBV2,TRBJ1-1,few,TGTGCCAGACAATCGAACACTGAAGCTTTCTTT,CARQSNTEAFF
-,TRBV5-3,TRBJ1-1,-,TGTGCCAGAAGCTTGGGACTTTGTGAGACTGAAGCTTTCTTT,CARSLGLCETEAFF
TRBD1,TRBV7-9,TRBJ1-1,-,TGTGCCAGCAGCCTACCGACAGGGGGCAGTAATGAAGCTTTCTTT,CASSLPTGGSNEAFF
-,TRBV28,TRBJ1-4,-,TGTGCCAGCAGCCCTCTCGAAAAACTGTTTTTT,CASSPLEKLFF
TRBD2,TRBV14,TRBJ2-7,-,TGTGCCAGCTGGGGACTAGCGGTAATTCTTTACTACGAGCAGTACTTC,CASWGLAVILYYEQYF
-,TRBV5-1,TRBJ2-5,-,TGCGCCAGCAGCTTAACAGGGGGGGACCACCAAGAGACCCAGTACTTC,CASSLTGGDHQETQYF
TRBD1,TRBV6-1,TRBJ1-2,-,TGTGCCAGCAGTGAAACCGGGACAGGGGGGCTCTATGGCTACACCTTC,CASSETGTGGLYGYTF
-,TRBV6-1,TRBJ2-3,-,TGTGCCAGCAGTGAAGCGACAGGCTCCAGGCGTACTTCTAGCACAGATACGCAGTATTTT,CASSEATGSRRTSSTDTQYF
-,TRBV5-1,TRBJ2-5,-,TGCGCCAGCAGCCCGGACCAAGAGACCCAGTACTTC,CASSPDQETQYF
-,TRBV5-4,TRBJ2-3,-,TGTGCCAGCAGCGACCGACTAGTAGGGGATACGCAGTATTTT,CASSDRLVGDTQYF
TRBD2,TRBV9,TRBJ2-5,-,TGTGCCAGCAGCGGACTAATTAGCGGGAGGGGTGAGACCCAGTACTTC,CASSGLISGRGETQYF
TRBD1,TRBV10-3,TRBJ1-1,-,TGTGCCATCAGGGAGACAGGGGAGAACACTGAAGCTTTCTTT,CAIRETGENTEAFF
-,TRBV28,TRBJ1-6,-,TGTGCCAGCAGTTTACCCCCTGTGAGGTCCTATAATTCACCCCTCCACTTT,CASSLPPVRSYNSPLHF
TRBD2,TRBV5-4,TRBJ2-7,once,TGTGCCAGCAGCTTTGTACTAGCGGGAGGATCCTACGAGCAGTACTTC,CASSFVLAGGSYEQYF
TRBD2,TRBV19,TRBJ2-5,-,TGTGCCAGTAGTCAGACTAGCGGGTCTTTTGAGACCCAGTACTTC,CASSQTSGSFETQYF
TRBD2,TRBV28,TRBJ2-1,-,TGTGCCAGCAGTTTTTCAAGGACTAGCGGGACTCATGAGCAGTTCTTC,CASSFSRTSGTHEQFF
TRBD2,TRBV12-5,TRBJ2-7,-,TGTGCTAGTGGTTTGAGGCGGGAGAGCTCCTACGAGCAGTACTTC,CASGLRRESSYEQYF
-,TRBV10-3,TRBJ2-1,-,TGTGCCATCAAAGAGGGGGAATCCTACAATGAGCAGTTCTTC,CAIKEGESYNEQFF
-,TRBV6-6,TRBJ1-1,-,TGTGCCAGCAGTCCAAAGGGGGTAGGAGGCACTGAAGCTTTCTTT,CASSPKGVGGTEAFF
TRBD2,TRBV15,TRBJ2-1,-,TGTGCCACCTGGACTAGCGGGACAAATAATGAGCAGTTCTTC,CATWTSGTNNEQFF
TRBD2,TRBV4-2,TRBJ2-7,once,TGTGCCAGCAGCCAAGTAGCGGGAGATGCCTCCTACGAGCAGTACTTC,CASSQVAGDASYEQYF
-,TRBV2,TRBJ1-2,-,TGTGCCAGCAGTGAAGCGTCGGATGGGAACAGGAACTATGGCTACACCTTC,CASSEASDGNRNYGYTF
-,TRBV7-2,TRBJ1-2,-,TGTGCCAGCAGCTTCGTACAGGGCTATGGCTACACCTTC,CASSFVQGYGYTF
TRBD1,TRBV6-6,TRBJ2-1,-,TGTGCCAGCAGTTACGGAGGACAGGGCAATGAGCAGTTCTTC,CASSYGGQGNEQFF
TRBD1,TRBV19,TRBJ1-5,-,TGTGCCAGTAGTGTCGGGACAGCCGAGAGTCAGCCCCAGCATTTT,CASSVGTAESQPQHF
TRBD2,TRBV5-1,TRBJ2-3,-,TGCGCCAGCAGCTTGGGACTAGCGGGAGGTACCACAGATACGCAGTATTTT,CASSLGLAGGTTDTQYF
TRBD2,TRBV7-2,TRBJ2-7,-,TGTGCCAGCAGCTATAGCGGGAGGAGAAACTCCTACGAGCAGTACTTC,CASSYSGRRNSYEQYF
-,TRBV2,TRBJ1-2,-,TGTGCCAGCAGTGAATTCGGGGGGCGCTTCTCTGGCTACACCTTC,CASSEFGGRFSGYTF
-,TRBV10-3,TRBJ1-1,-,TGTGCCATCAGGGGGGGTGGCACTGAAGCTTTCTTT,CAIRGGGTEAFF
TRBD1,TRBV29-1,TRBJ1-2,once,TGCAGCGTCAAATCCCAGGGGGCAGGCTACACCTTC,CSVKSQGAGYTF
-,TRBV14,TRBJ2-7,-,TGTGCCAGCAGCCAAGAGGTGGGAGTCTCCTACGAGCAGTACTTC,CASSQEVGVSYEQYF
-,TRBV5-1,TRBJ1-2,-,TGCGCCAGCAGCTTGGCCCACAGGGACGATGGCTACACCTTC,CASSLAHRDDGYTF
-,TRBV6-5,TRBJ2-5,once,TGTGCCAGCAGTTACTCTAGCGCAGAAGAGACCCAGTACTTC,CASSYSSAEETQYF
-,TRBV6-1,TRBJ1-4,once,TGTGCCAGCCGATTTGGGGGGGCTGGTAATGAAAAACTGTTTTTT,CASRFGGAGNEKLFF
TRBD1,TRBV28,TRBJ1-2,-,TGTGCCAGCACTCTGACAGGGAGTGGCTACACCTTC,CASTLTGSGYTF
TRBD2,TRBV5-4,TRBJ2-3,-,TGTGCCAGCAGCTTTGCCGGGAGGGCCCGCGTCCGCAGCACAGATACGCAGTATTTT,CASSFAGRARVRSTDTQYF
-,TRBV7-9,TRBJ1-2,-,TGTTCCAGCAGCTTCAGGGAAAATGGCTACACCTTC,CSSSFRENGYTF
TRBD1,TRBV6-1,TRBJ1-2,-,TGTGCCAGCACAAAAACGAACAGGGGCGGCTACACCTTC,CASTKTNRGGYTF
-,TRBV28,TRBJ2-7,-,TGTGCCAGCAGTAGGAGTATGGCCTACGAGCAGTACTTC,CASSRSMAYEQYF
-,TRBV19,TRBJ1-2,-,TGTGCCAGTAGTATAGGCTCCATCTCAGGGGCCGGCTACACCTTC,CASSIGSISGAGYTF